This TCR beta chain was found in a study of blood T cell repertoires in COVID-19. Trimming left V 1 base short and J 6 bases short, with 12 bases between. Germline V gives CDR1 KGHDR, CDR2 SFDVKD. The CDR3 consists of 15 residues. TCRdb's table, derived via immunoSEQ multiplex PCR, lists solely in-frame clones and lacks some. The sample carries some 370,000 clones, more than 75% recorded once. Material for sequencing was peripheral blood. The chain recombines TRBV24-1 with TRBJ1-5; TRBD1 is a possible D gene (5 bases). The TCR comes from a woman in her 30s with COVID-19, enrolled during active disease. CDR3 sequence reads: CATSDFQGLGQPQHF. CDR3 nucleotides: TGTGCCACCAGTGATTTCCAGGGATTAGGTCAGCCCCAGCATTTT.